The next 17 T cell receptor beta chains were all read from a single sample in a study of T cell changes during pregnancy in multiple sclerosis. Measured with immunoSEQ multiplex PCR; TCRdb has only the in-frame clones, and not every one. The sample holds under 55,000 clones, roughly 94% seen once. The material sequenced was CD4+ T cells from peripheral blood mononuclear cells, taken in the third trimester of pregnancy. Every receptor here comes from a female donor with multiple sclerosis, enrolled in a pregnancy study.

The V gene is TRBV4-2, the J gene TRBJ2-5; weak D call: TRBD2 (6 bases). The CDR3 loop spans 14 amino acids. Germline loops: CDR1 LGHNA, CDR2 YNFKEQ. V lost 1 base, J lost 5 bases, and 11 bases lay in between. The chain's CDR3 is CASSQAVAAETQYF. In DNA form, the CDR3 reads TGTGCCAGCAGCCAAGCGGTAGCGGCGGAGACCCAGTACTTC.

The chain has TRBV7-6 and TRBJ2-2, with D perhaps TRBD1 (6 bases). This CDR3 is 16 amino acids long. With 5 bases removed from V and 1 base from J, the gap between germline ends came to 14 bases. Per germline, CDR1 SGHVS and CDR2 FNYEAQ. The CDR3 is CASSRGQRGNTGELFF. The CDR3 coding sequence is TGTGCCAGCAGCCGTGGACAGAGAGGGAACACCGGGGAGCTGTTTTTT. Supplemented by reference TRBV7-6 and TRBJ2-2, the full variable domain reads GAGVSQSPRYKVTKRGQDVALRCDPISGHVSLYWYRQALGQGPEFLTYFNYEAQQDKSGLPNDRFSAERPEGSISTLTIQRTEQRDSAMYRCASSRGQRGNTGELFFGEGSRLTVL.

The rearrangement uses TRBV14 and TRBJ2-3; 8 nucleotides match TRBD1. This CDR3 contains 16 residues. Germline CDR1 SGHDN, CDR2 FVKESK. Germline trimming cut 4 bases from V and 0 bases from J; bases unmatched to any gene: 6. CDR3 in DNA: TGTGCCAGCAGCCCTTGGACAGGGACTAGCACAGATACGCAGTATTTT. Its translation: CASSPWTGTSTDTQYF.

The chain carries TRBV9 and TRBJ1-5; 9 bases agree with TRBD1. Germline loops: CDR1 SGDLS, CDR2 YYNGEE. V shed 2 bases, J shed 7 bases, and the junction held 4 bases outside the gene matches. CDR3 length: 14 amino acids. CDR3 in amino acids: CASSVGTGSQPQHF. The CDR3 DNA is TGTGCCAGCAGCGTTGGGACAGGGAGCCAGCCCCAGCATTTT.

The chain combines TRBV18 with TRBJ2-7; TRBD1 aligns across 11 bases. The CDR3 contains 15 residues. CDR1 is KGHSH, CDR2 LQKENI, per germline. V shed 3 bases and J 7 bases; nucleotides not matched to a gene: 8. The CDR3 spells CASSPTRGTGGEQYF. In nucleotides, the CDR3 is TGTGCCAGCTCACCCACCCGCGGGACAGGGGGTGAGCAGTACTTC.

V usage is TRBV6-1 and J usage is TRBJ2-7; 9 nucleotides line up with TRBD2. Trimming cost V 9 bases and J 5 bases; bases outside gene matches: 14. CDR3 length: 15 residues. Germline CDR1 and CDR2: MNHNS and SASEGT. The CDR3 nucleotides are TGTGCCAGTGAGGGCCGAGCGGGAGGTTTCAACGAGCAGTACTTC. Protein product: CASEGRAGGFNEQYF.

The rearrangement uses TRBV27 and TRBJ1-6; no firm D call. V lost 4 bases and J lost 2, with 21 bases in between. This CDR3 has 19 amino acids. Germline loops: CDR1 MNHEY, CDR2 SMNVEV (reference sequence). The CDR3 protein is CASSSTTGVGFAYNSPLHF. CDR3 DNA sequence: TGTGCCAGCAGTTCCACTACTGGTGTCGGGTTCGCCTATAATTCACCCCTCCACTTT.

V is TRBV9 and J is TRBJ1-1; 7 positions match TRBD1. Losses at the gene ends were 0 bases for V and 1 base for J; bases not matched to a gene: 3. CDR1 and CDR2 (germline): SGDLS, YYNGEE. CDR3 length: 15 residues. As DNA, the CDR3 is TGTGCCAGCAGCGTAGGCTCAGGGGGGAACACTGAAGCTTTCTTT. Amino acid sequence: CASSVGSGGNTEAFF. The full variable domain, with the rest looked up from reference TRBV9 and TRBJ1-1, is DSGVTQTPKHLITATGQRVTLRCSPRSGDLSVYWYQQSLDQGLQFLIQYYNGEERAKGNILERFSAQQFPDLHSELNLSSLELGDSALYFCASSVGSGGNTEAFFGQGTRLTVV.

The chain combines TRBV28 with TRBJ2-1; TRBD2 matches at 7 bases. V lost 2 bases to trimming and J lost 8 bases; unmatched junction nucleotides: 6. CDR1 is MDHEN, CDR2 SYDVKM, per germline. The CDR3 is made up of 14 amino acids. The CDR3 sequence is CASSLRAGSDEQFF. The CDR3 DNA is TGTGCCAGCAGTTTAAGAGCGGGAAGCGATGAGCAGTTCTTC.

This sequence joins TRBV28 and TRBJ1-3, with TRBD1 as a possible D gene (5 bases). Trimming removed 2 bases from V and 0 bases from J, with 20 bases in between. CDR3 size: 19 residues. The germline V gene encodes CDR1 MDHEN and CDR2 SYDVKM. The CDR3 spells CASSLASIRGDYSGNTIYF. CDR3 DNA: TGTGCCAGCAGTTTAGCCAGTATCCGTGGGGACTACTCTGGAAACACCATATATTTT.

The V and J genes are TRBV11-2 and TRBJ1-5, with a possible D match to TRBD1 (6 bases). The CDR3 loop spans 19 amino acids. In germline, CDR1 is SGHAT, CDR2 FQNNGV. Trimming left V 5 bases short and J 3 bases short, with 26 bases between. The CDR3 region has the DNA TGTGCCAGCAGCGCCAGCCGTAGAATGGGACGGGACAACAATCAGCCCCAGCATTTT. Its translation is CASSASRRMGRDNNQPQHF.

The chain has TRBV5-1 and TRBJ2-1, with 7 bases aligning to TRBD2. Germline V gene sequence: CDR1 SGHRS, CDR2 YFSETQ. Trimming at V came to 3 bases and at J to 2 bases, leaving 11 bases not matched to a gene. This CDR3 is 17 amino acids long. The CDR3 loop reads CASSSLGTGGTYNEQFF. In DNA form, the CDR3 reads TGCGCCAGCAGCTCCCTAGGAACGGGGGGAACCTACAATGAGCAGTTCTTC.

The V call is TRBV9, the J call TRBJ2-2, with TRBD2 matching over 10 bases. V was clipped by 2 bases and J by 6 bases; unmatched bases: 10. Germline CDR1 and CDR2: SGDLS and YYNGEE. The length of the CDR3 is 17 residues. The CDR3 loop reads CASSVLAGGRSAGELFF. CDR3 nucleotide sequence: TGTGCCAGCAGCGTGTTAGCGGGAGGACGGTCGGCCGGGGAGCTGTTTTTT. The full variable domain, its missing parts supplied by reference TRBV9 and TRBJ2-2, is DSGVTQTPKHLITATGQRVTLRCSPRSGDLSVYWYQQSLDQGLQFLIQYYNGEERAKGNILERFSAQQFPDLHSELNLSSLELGDSALYFCASSVLAGGRSAGELFFGEGSRLTVL.

The chain joins TRBV5-4 to TRBJ1-4; no clear D gene. The CDR3 length is 15 residues. CDR1 and CDR2 (germline): SGHNT, YYREEE (reference sequence). V lost 1 base and J lost 7, with 14 bases in between. In DNA, the CDR3 is TGTGCCAGCAGCTTGTCTACCGAAGTTGGTGAAAAACTGTTTTTT. Amino acid sequence: CASSLSTEVGEKLFF.

The CDR3 region has the DNA TGTGCCAGCAGCTGGGTGGGGGGGACCTATGGCTACACCTTC. Translating it yields CASSWVGGTYGYTF. The gene calls are TRBV6-5 and TRBJ1-2; perhaps TRBD1 as D (5 bases). There are 14 residues in the CDR3. Trimming removed 6 bases from V and 4 bases from J, with 15 bases in between. The germline gives CDR1 MNHEY, CDR2 SVGAGI.

The chain is built from TRBV6-4 and TRBJ1-5; D ambiguous. Trimming left V 3 bases short and J 4 bases short, with 10 bases between. CDR1 is MRHNA, CDR2 SNTAGT, per germline. CDR3 size: 14 residues. This CDR3 reads CASSENGGNQPQHF. CDR3 bases: TGTGCCAGCAGTGAAAATGGAGGAAATCAGCCCCAGCATTTT.

J is TRBJ1-1 and V is TRBV7-9; weak D call: TRBD1 (5 bases). CDR1 and CDR2 from the germline V gene are SEHNR and FQNEAQ (reference sequence). The CDR3 is 14 residues long. With 5 bases removed from V and 1 base from J, the gap between germline ends came to 11 bases. CDR3 DNA sequence: TGTGCCAGCAGCACGACAACAGGGAACACTGAAGCTTTCTTT. Protein sequence: CASSTTTGNTEAFF.